The clone carrying this T cell receptor (beta chain) appeared once. The antigen is undetermined. A CD45RA-negative memory subset and a CD45RA+ naive subset were separated from the CD4+ cells. The data belong to a study of shared clonotypes between healthy human individuals. In the study overall: CD4 naive and CD4 memory each took three plates per donor, while CD8 naive took two and CD8 memory one.

Clones were read by immunoSEQ multiplex PCR, and TCRdb kept only the in-frame ones, dropping some. The repertoire holds some 2.4 million clones, 93% seen once, with about 0.39% in the top ten. Findings and caveats of the study: All-four-donor shared clonotypes had higher generation probabilities than non-shared clonotypes did. Large sequencing depth failed to make sorted-subset sequencing complete, rarefaction showed.

The sequence came from a man between 18 and 35 years old in good health. Some clones in this sample may be carry-over from other donors' samples. The sequenced sample consisted of naive CD4+ T cells from PBMCs. As to subset: CD45RA+ positively selected.

CDR3 bases: TGCGCCAGCAGCCCCACAGGGGATGGCTACACCTTC. Translated, it gives CASSPTGDGYTF. This chain joins TRBV5-1 and TRBJ1-2; 7 bases map to TRBD1. The CDR3 runs to 12 residues. V shed 4 bases and J 6 bases; nucleotides not matched to a gene: 3. Germline CDR1 and CDR2: SGHRS and YFSETQ.